Sequencing of this TCR beta chain was carried out in a study of T-cell reconstitution after alpha-beta-depleted transplantation in children. There are 13 residues in the CDR3. The germline gives CDR1 DFQATT, CDR2 SNEGSKA (reference sequence). After removal of 5 bases from V and 4 bases from J, the junction contained 4 bases not matched to a gene. It was with unique molecular identifiers that the TCRbeta library was prepared. TCRdb re-called the PCR reads with MiXCR, one entry per CDR3 protein. This sample has hundreds of thousands of distinct CDR3 sequences, with 16% found just once. The sequences come from PBMCs from the stem cell graft donor, collected from the stem cell graft. The chain couples TRBV20-1 to TRBJ1-1, with 10 nucleotides matching TRBD1. The source of this sequence is a human donor who donated a stem cell graft to a child with acute myeloid leukemia. This CDR3 is CSAGQGGGTEAFF. The CDR3 nucleotides are TGCAGTGCTGGACAGGGGGGCGGCACTGAAGCTTTCTTT.